Shown below are 11 T cell receptor beta chains from a single sample sequenced in a study of response to subunit inactivated influenza vaccine. TCRdb re-analysed the RT-PCR reads in MiXCR, keeping a single row per CDR3 protein. The sample shows hundreds of thousands of distinct CDR3 sequences, about 15% of them seen only once. The sequences come from PBMCs from blood, collected approximately 12 days after vaccination. The receptors come from a man between 50 and 59 years old who received an inactivated influenza vaccine.

As to this clonotype: A read error may account for a junction end that differs from germline. The V call is TRBV7-7, the J call TRBJ2-1; D call uncertain. The CDR3 runs to 13 residues. Germline V gene data show CDR1 as SSHAT and CDR2 as FNYEAQ (reference sequence). The CDR3 nucleotides are TGTGCTAGCAGCTTATCAAAAGGCAATGAGCAGTTCTTC. Translating gives CASSLSKGNEQFF.

V usage is TRBV6-6 and J usage is TRBJ1-6; D is unclear. Germline lookup yields CDR1 MNHNY and CDR2 SVGAGI (reference sequence). V lost 2 bases, J lost 9 bases, and 5 bases lay in between. CDR3 size: 12 residues. For the CDR3, the DNA is TGTGCCAGCAGTTACATCCGTTCACCCCTCCACTTT. It yields the protein CASSYIRSPLHF.

The chain couples TRBV6-2 or TRBV6-3 to TRBJ2-3; D gene uncertain. Germline V gene lookup returns CDR1 MNHEY and CDR2 SVGEGT. V lost 0 bases, J lost 0 bases, and 16 bases lay in between. This CDR3 contains 18 residues. The CDR3 nucleotides are TGTGCCAGCAGTTACTCGACTCTTAGGCAGAAAAGCACAGATACGCAGTATTTT. Protein sequence: CASSYSTLRQKSTDTQYF.

This clonotype appeared a few times. The genes are TRBV6-5 and TRBJ2-1, with a weak D call TRBD1 (5 bases). Trimming removed 9 bases from V and 9 bases from J, with 15 bases in between. The CDR3 loop spans 12 amino acids. Per the germline V gene, CDR1 is MNHEY and CDR2 is SVGAGI. This CDR3 reads CASMGPRGEQFF. As DNA, the CDR3 is TGTGCCAGTATGGGGCCTCGCGGTGAGCAGTTCTTC.

This clonotype was detected only a few times. This chain joins TRBV7-9 and TRBJ2-1, with a possible D match to TRBD2 (7 bases). The germline V gene encodes CDR1 SEHNR and CDR2 FQNEAQ (reference sequence). V lost 8 bases to trimming and J lost 5 bases, with 19 bases between them. The CDR3 is 15 amino acids. The CDR3 loop is CASLGEGVVNNEQFF. The DNA of the CDR3 is TGTGCCAGCCTAGGGGAGGGGGTAGTAAACAATGAGCAGTTCTTC.

The J gene is TRBJ1-2, the V gene TRBV29-1; a possible D gene is TRBD1 (5 bases). CDR1 is SQVTM and CDR2 is ANQGSEA in the germline V gene. The CDR3 length is 11 residues. Trimming took 5 bases from V and 5 from J, leaving 9 bases between them. For the CDR3, the DNA is TGCAGCGTTAATTGGGGGTATGGCTACACCTTC. Translation: CSVNWGYGYTF.

This rearrangement joins TRBV18 to TRBJ2-7; 11 positions match TRBD2. Trimming took 6 bases from V and 5 from J; bases not matched to a gene: 9. The CDR3 runs to 15 residues. The V gene's germline CDR1 is KGHSH and CDR2 LQKENI. The CDR3 reads CASSPTSGRANEQYF. CDR3 in DNA: TGTGCCAGCTCGCCCACTAGCGGGAGAGCCAACGAGCAGTACTTC. Combining the CDR3 with reference TRBV18 and TRBJ2-7 gives the whole variable domain NAGVMQNPRHLVRRRGQEARLRCSPMKGHSHVYWYRQLPEEGLKFMVYLQKENIIDESGMPKERFSAEFPKEGPSILRIQQVVRGDSAAYFCASSPTSGRANEQYFGPGTRLTVT.

This clonotype was seen more than once but under ten times. This sequence joins TRBV10-1 and TRBJ2-1; 11 bases are a match to TRBD1. The CDR3 has 16 amino acids. The V and J ends lost 3 bases and 3 bases, in that order; junction bases with no gene match: 4. In germline, CDR1 is WNHNN, CDR2 SYGVQD (reference sequence). The CDR3 spells CASSEAGTGGYNEQFF. CDR3 bases: TGCGCCAGCAGTGAAGCCGGGACAGGGGGCTACAATGAGCAGTTCTTC.

This clonotype was seen a handful of times. The chain employs TRBV27 and TRBJ2-3; D call uncertain. This CDR3 is 14 amino acids long. Per the germline V gene, CDR1 is MNHEY and CDR2 is SMNVEV (reference sequence). The ends were cut back, 3 bases at V and 6 bases at J, with 13 bases in the middle. The DNA for the CDR3 is TGTGCCAGCAGTTTTTTCGCTATCAGGGATACGCAGTATTTT. The encoded protein is CASSFFAIRDTQYF.

This chain links TRBV10-3 with TRBJ1-3; no clear D. V was shortened by 10 bases and J by 2 bases, with 18 bases between the two germline ends. The CDR3 contains 15 residues. Germline V gives CDR1 ENHRY, CDR2 SYGVKD. Here the CDR3 reads CATKADTSAGNTIYF. The CDR3 bases are TGTGCCACCAAGGCCGACACCTCCGCTGGAAACACCATATATTTT.

The chain combines TRBV12-3 or TRBV12-4 with TRBJ2-7; D possibly uses TRBD1 or TRBD2 (6 bases each). The CDR3 runs to 16 residues. V was pared by 3 bases and J by 6 bases, with 21 bases between. Here the CDR3 DNA reads TGTGCCAGCAGTTTCCTCCCCAGGGGAGGTCTGGGCGAGCAGTACTTC. As protein: CASSFLPRGGLGEQYF.